This T cell receptor (beta chain) was profiled in a study of vaccination effects on CD4 cells after COVID-19. With regard to this clone: Its antigen is currently unknown.

Germline CDR1 SEHNR, CDR2 FQNEAQ (reference sequence). V gave up 8 bases and J gave up 5 bases; unmatched junction bases: 17. The CDR3 consists of 16 residues. The assay was immunoSEQ multiplex PCR, and TCRdb's table has in-frame clones only and misses some. This table holds tens of thousands of clones, more than 80% found once. Using viral peptide pools, the ViraFEST assay grew out antigen-specific CD4+ T cells prior to sequencing. Isolation of CD4+ T cells took place after around 10 days of culture. Researchers swapped half the medium for IL-2 medium on both days 3 and 7. The source is a human donor who received a COVID-19 vaccine. J is TRBJ2-5 and V is TRBV7-9, with 7 bases lining up with TRBD1. The sample here was CD4+ T cells from PBMCs cultured with HCoV-229E spike peptides, taken before COVID-19 vaccination. CDR3: CASGRAGDSFGETQYF. The CDR3, as DNA: TGTGCCAGCGGCAGGGCAGGGGACAGCTTCGGGGAGACCCAGTACTTC.